This passage covers 21 T cell receptor beta chains from one sample sequenced in a study of shared clonotypes between healthy human individuals (dated by TCRdb to 2019 to 2021). CD8 naive samples consisted of CD45RO-negative cells that were positively selected for CCR7, yielding a CD45RA+CCR7+ population without TemRA cells. The library was prepared using the immunoSEQ multiplex PCR assay. This immuneACCESS table, as held by TCRdb, lists in-frame sequences with V and J called but not all clones. Of the missing ones, under half trace to an unresolved V gene in checked studies; the others have no known cause. The sample has about 2,100,000 clones on record, 85% to 95% of them singletons. About 1.5% of the sample rests with the top ten. The sequencing sample was made of naive CD8+ T cells from PBMCs. The cell subset or site label of this sample denotes: CD45RA+CCR7+. These receptors were taken from a man younger than 30 in good health. Some clones in this sample may be carry-over from other donors' samples.

The genes are TRBV28 and TRBJ2-3, with TRBD2 matching 9 bases. With 5 bases clipped from V and 0 bases from J, the junction kept 12 bases outside the gene matches. Germline CDR1 and CDR2: MDHEN and SYDVKM. This CDR3 region has 18 residues. CDR3 in amino acids: CASSPRRGRAPSTDTQYF. DNA for the CDR3: TGTGCCAGCAGTCCGCGGCGCGGGAGGGCCCCTAGCACAGATACGCAGTATTTT.

The count of this clone is one. The V and J genes are TRBV7-9 and TRBJ1-2; D unclear. V was trimmed by 5 bases and J by 5 bases, leaving 18 bases between them. CDR1 is SEHNR, CDR2 FQNEAQ, per germline (reference sequence). The CDR3 totals 15 residues. The CDR3 DNA reads TGTGCCAGCAGCCAACCCCCGACGGCATCATATGGCTACACCTTC. Amino acids: CASSQPPTASYGYTF.

The J gene is TRBJ2-3, the V gene TRBV7-2, with TRBD1 as a possible D gene (5 bases). V gave up 5 bases and J gave up 3 bases, with 21 bases separating them. The CDR3 has 17 amino acids. Germline CDR1 SGHTA, CDR2 FQGNSA. The CDR3 bases are TGTGCCAGCAGCCCAGGCACCAGGCTCAGGGCGACAGATACGCAGTATTTT. It codes for CASSPGTRLRATDTQYF.

This sequence joins TRBV6-5 and TRBJ2-3; 10 bases line up with TRBD2. Germline CDR1 MNHEY, CDR2 SVGAGI. The CDR3 totals 14 residues. V trimming: 8 bases; J trimming: 2 bases; junction bases outside the gene matches: 4. The DNA of the CDR3 is TGTGCCAGCTCCGGGACTAGCGCCACAGATACGCAGTATTTT. Protein product: CASSGTSATDTQYF.

This clone was seen once. CDR3 region: CAWLGGNEKLFF. The CDR3 nucleotides read TGTGCCTGGCTGGGGGGGAATGAAAAACTGTTTTTT. The genes are TRBV30 and TRBJ1-4, with D possibly being TRBD1 (5 bases). V shed 5 bases and J shed 5 bases, with 9 bases lying between them. This CDR3 comprises 12 residues. Germline assignment: CDR1 GTSNPN and CDR2 SVGIG (reference sequence).

The V call is TRBV19, the J call TRBJ2-2, with D perhaps being TRBD1 or TRBD2 (6 bases each). V lost 8 bases, J lost 3 bases, and 16 bases lay in between. Germline CDR1 LNHDA, CDR2 SQIVND (reference sequence). This CDR3 is 15 amino acids long. The CDR3 here is CASFPPGAYTGELFF. CDR3 DNA sequence: TGTGCCAGTTTTCCCCCGGGGGCCTACACCGGGGAGCTGTTTTTT.

The chain couples TRBV7-9 to TRBJ2-1; 8 bases align to TRBD2. The CDR3 has 16 amino acids. The trim removed 0 bases at V and 4 bases at J, leaving 5 bases unmatched. Germline loops: CDR1 SEHNR, CDR2 FQNEAQ (reference sequence). The CDR3 here is CASSLAPLAVYNEQFF. The CDR3 DNA is TGTGCCAGCAGCTTAGCGCCACTAGCGGTATACAATGAGCAGTTCTTC.

The V call is TRBV30, the J call TRBJ1-2, with TRBD1 identical over 8 bases. Germline loops: CDR1 GTSNPN, CDR2 SVGIG (reference sequence). The CDR3 contains 14 residues. The V segment lost 4 bases and the J segment 5 bases; nucleotides outside the gene matches: 9. The CDR3 region is CAWTHRGGWYGYTF. CDR3 bases: TGTGCCTGGACGCACAGGGGGGGATGGTATGGCTACACCTTC.

The chain recombines TRBV7-6 with TRBJ2-5; 7 positions agree with TRBD2. Trimming cost V 1 base and J 3 bases; bases outside gene matches: 11. This CDR3 comprises 17 residues. Germline-derived CDR1 and CDR2 are SGHVS and FNYEAQ. CDR3 sequence (DNA): TGTGCCAGCAGCTTAGAAGAGGAGCGGGCGGGGGAAGAGACCCAGTACTTC. Translated: CASSLEEERAGEETQYF. The full variable domain, completed using reference TRBV7-6 and TRBJ2-5, is GAGVSQSPRYKVTKRGQDVALRCDPISGHVSLYWYRQALGQGPEFLTYFNYEAQQDKSGLPNDRFSAERPEGSISTLTIQRTEQRDSAMYRCASSLEEERAGEETQYFGPGTRLLVL.

This clone was observed a single time. The gene calls are TRBV25-1 and TRBJ2-7; D ambiguous. The ends were cut back, 3 bases at V and 3 bases at J, with 6 bases in the middle. CDR1 MGHDK and CDR2 SYGVNS come from the germline V gene. The CDR3 has 12 residues. This chain's CDR3 is CASSDWGYEQYF. The DNA for the CDR3 is TGTGCCAGCAGTGATTGGGGCTACGAGCAGTACTTC.

This chain uses TRBV7-9 with TRBJ2-1; 11 nucleotides agree with TRBD2. The CDR3 has 17 amino acids. V trimming: 5 bases; J trimming: 6 bases; junction bases outside the gene matches: 12. The germline CDR1 and CDR2 sequences are SEHNR and FQNEAQ (reference sequence). CDR3 protein: CASSTPTSGSLFNEQFF. CDR3 coding DNA: TGTGCCAGCAGCACCCCCACTAGCGGGAGTCTTTTCAATGAGCAGTTCTTC.

The chain joins TRBV6-5 to TRBJ2-7, with TRBD1 matching over 10 bases. This CDR3 contains 14 residues. Germline CDR1 is MNHEY and CDR2 is SVGAGI. V was clipped by 6 bases and J by 3 bases; unmatched bases: 5. CDR3 coding DNA: TGTGCCAGCAGCGTTGACAGGGGGCTCTACGAGCAGTACTTC. Translation gives CASSVDRGLYEQYF.

Concerning this clone itself: Other nucleotide sequences from this sample produce the same CDR3. J is TRBJ2-7 and V is TRBV7-2; D may correspond to TRBD1 or TRBD2 (5 bases each). CDR3 length equals 14 residues. V lost 5 bases and J lost 3, with 14 bases in between. Per the germline V gene, CDR1 is SGHTA and CDR2 is FQGNSA. The CDR3 nucleotides read TGTGCCAGCAGCCCCACCGGGACGGTCTACGAGCAGTACTTC. Translated, it gives CASSPTGTVYEQYF.

V and J are TRBV11-3 and TRBJ2-1; D remains ambiguous. Germline CDR1 and CDR2: SGHNT and YENEEA. This CDR3 spans 13 amino acids. The V end lost 3 bases, the J end lost 13 bases, and 16 bases lay between the germline ends. The CDR3 region is CASSLGFSGKQFF. The DNA of the CDR3 is TGTGCCAGCAGCTTGGGTTTTTCAGGAAAACAGTTCTTC. The variable domain in full, with the rest retrieved from reference TRBV11-3 and TRBJ2-1, is EAGVVQSPRYKIIEKKQPVAFWCNPISGHNTLYWYLQNLGQGPELLIRYENEEAVDDSQLPKDRFSAERLKGVDSTLKIQPAELGDSAVYLCASSLGFSGKQFFGPGTRLTVL.

The chain couples TRBV19 to TRBJ2-7; D remains ambiguous. Trimming took 0 bases from V and 2 from J, leaving 17 bases between them. Germline V gives CDR1 LNHDA, CDR2 SQIVND (reference sequence). The CDR3 length is 17 residues. CDR3 coding DNA: TGTGCCAGTAGTATAGATCGCAACGCCGGCGGTGCCTACGAGCAGTACTTC. Protein: CASSIDRNAGGAYEQYF.

The CDR3 DNA is TGTGCCACCAGCAGAGTGGGGGGATGGGGTATCAATGAGCAGTTCTTC. This sequence encodes CATSRVGGWGINEQFF. The chain combines TRBV15 with TRBJ2-1; maybe TRBD2 (6 bases). The ends were cut back, 1 base at V and 6 bases at J, with 16 bases in the middle. This CDR3 has 16 residues. Per germline, CDR1 LNHNV and CDR2 YYDKDF (reference sequence).

This clone was observed a single time. The genes are TRBV29-1 and TRBJ2-7; D is ambiguous. The CDR3 has 11 residues. Trimming cost V 4 bases and J 7 bases, with 11 bases left between them. Germline V lookup: CDR1 SQVTM, CDR2 ANQGSEA. The CDR3, as DNA: TGCAGCGTTGTCGGAATGGGGGAGCAGTACTTC. Amino acids: CSVVGMGEQYF.

The chain employs TRBV7-8 and TRBJ2-3; 7 bases line up with TRBD1. The germline V gene has CDR1 SGHVS and CDR2 FQNEAQ. The CDR3 totals 16 residues. J gave up 5 bases and V 0 bases, and 8 bases lay outside the gene matches. The CDR3 is CASSLADGAGGDTQYF. As DNA, the CDR3 is TGTGCCAGCAGCTTAGCCGATGGGGCAGGGGGAGATACGCAGTATTTT.

The chain joins TRBV6-1 to TRBJ1-2, with 8 bases matching TRBD1. In germline, CDR1 is MNHNS, CDR2 SASEGT. The CDR3 is 15 amino acids. The J segment lost 6 bases and the V segment lost 4 bases, leaving 10 bases of the junction unmatched. Written as DNA, the CDR3 is TGTGCCAGCAGTGTCCATGATCAGGGGGCAAATGGCTACACCTTC. Its translation: CASSVHDQGANGYTF.

This clone has a single count. The chain couples TRBV4-3 to TRBJ2-1; D remains unclear. Germline CDR1 and CDR2: LGHNA and YSLEER. Trimming stripped 4 bases from V and 10 bases from J, with 11 bases between. The CDR3 contains 12 residues. The CDR3 sequence: CASSLMGYEQFF. CDR3 nucleotide sequence: TGCGCCAGCAGCCTGATGGGGTACGAGCAGTTCTTC.

The rearrangement links TRBV15 to TRBJ2-7; tentatively, D is TRBD1 (5 bases). V was cut by 3 bases and J by 3 bases, with 9 bases left in between. This CDR3 spans 13 amino acids. Germline V gene data show CDR1 as LNHNV and CDR2 as YYDKDF (reference sequence). The CDR3 is CATSRKTGYEQYF. The CDR3 nucleotides are TGTGCCACCAGCAGGAAAACAGGCTACGAGCAGTACTTC.